This paragraph covers one TCR beta chain sequence. Assay used: immunoSEQ multiplex PCR; TCRdb lists only in-frame clones, some missing. The table shows tens of thousands of clones, with around 80% occurring only once. The data stem from a study of ipilimumab plus nivolumab after autologous stem cell transplantation. The CDR3 is made up of 15 amino acids. J gave up 4 bases and V 5 bases, and 9 bases lay outside the gene matches. Per germline, CDR1 SGHVS and CDR2 FNYEAQ. The rearrangement uses TRBV7-6 and TRBJ2-5, with TRBD1 matching 8 bases. The sequence came from a male donor with diffuse large B-cell lymphoma. Material: PBMCs, obtained in a trial of ipilimumab plus nivolumab as post-transplant consolidation. The CDR3 DNA reads TGTGCCAGCAGCCAAGGACAGGGTGTAGGAGAGACCCAGTACTTC. Amino acids: CASSQGQGVGETQYF.